This TCR beta chain was identified during a study of blood T cell repertoires in COVID-19. About the research overall: The samples span acute and convalescent COVID-19 from the United States, Italy and Spain. PBMCs, B-cell-depleted T cells, or T cells were the source of the cDNA or gDNA that made up the material.

Under the authors' procedure: Amplification of reference gene primers provided the estimated nucleated cell counts. Clones were read by immunoSEQ multiplex PCR, and TCRdb kept only the in-frame ones, dropping some. The D gene and trimming were derived from the DNA, and the V and J assignments and clone size from that table. Of roughly 140,000 clones listed, more than 65% are singletons. Trimming stripped 3 bases from V and 3 bases from J, with 20 bases between. The CDR3 extends over 18 amino acids. Germline V gene sequence: CDR1 LGHDT, CDR2 YNNKEL (reference sequence). This clonotype was sampled from a man aged 55 to 70 with active or convalescent COVID-19. This chain links TRBV3-1 (or the pseudogene TRBV3-2) with TRBJ1-4; the D is unclear. Sequenced sample: peripheral blood. The CDR3 protein is CASSHSGLTVGANEKLFF. CDR3 DNA sequence: TGTGCCAGCAGCCATAGCGGGTTGACTGTCGGGGCTAATGAAAAACTGTTTTTT.